This entry features one T cell receptor (beta chain) sequence. The study reverse transcribed the entire isolated RNA, so it sequenced expressed TCRB transcripts. The table came from immunoSEQ multiplex PCR; TCRdb's copy has only in-frame clones and leaves some out. The table has almost 350,000 clones, roughly 8% seen once. The data are from a study of beta chain features in type 1 diabetes. The CDR3 runs 13 residues. V dropped 3 bases and J dropped 8; count of bases not matched to a gene: 4. Germline CDR1 SGHNT, CDR2 YENEEA. This TCR derives from a woman between 18 and 29 years old in good health. This rearrangement joins TRBV11-3 to TRBJ2-1; 7 bases fit TRBD2. Sequences were obtained from central memory CD4+ T cells from blood. CDR3 region: CASSFAGEDEQFF. CDR3 coding DNA: TGTGCCAGCAGCTTTGCGGGAGAGGATGAGCAGTTCTTC.